This TCR beta chain was documented in a study of shared clonotypes between healthy human individuals. Some clones are missing from TCRdb's copy, which holds only in-frame ones; the method was immunoSEQ multiplex PCR. Of about 2.1 million clones in the sample, 90% to 95% were seen once. Terminally differentiated effector memory CD45RA+ cells were left out of the naive CD8 fraction, which was CD45RO-negative and positively selected for CCR7. The study's findings and limits: The genetic and exposure-history diversity represented was limited by few donors.

In regard to this clone: Its target is not known.

This CDR3 region has 15 residues. V was shortened by 1 base and J by 2 bases, with 9 bases between the two germline ends. The germline V gene has CDR1 SGHDT and CDR2 YYEEEE. The V gene is TRBV5-6, the J gene TRBJ2-2; the D gene is possibly TRBD1 (5 bases). Source material: naive CD8+ T cells from PBMCs. The TCR comes from a man between 18 and 29 years old in good health. Some clones in this sample may be carry-over from other donors' samples. The CDR3 sequence is CASSLQGFNTGELFF. The CDR3 DNA sequence: TGTGCCAGCAGCTTGCAGGGTTTCAACACCGGGGAGCTGTTTTTT.